This T cell receptor (beta chain) was recovered during a study of early T cells in non-severe SARS-CoV-2 infection. Whole-study findings and limits: Comparison of clonotypes with VDJdb favored anti-spike CD8 responses while missing private and CD4 specificities.

Many counts were recorded for this clonotype. Antigen specificity is unknown. This CDR3 spans 14 amino acids. Trimming took 6 bases from V and 4 from J; bases not matched to a gene: 7. Germline V CDR1 and CDR2: ENHRY, SYGVKD. MiXCR was run by TCRdb on the 5' RACE reads, yielding one entry per CDR3 protein. In the table there are roughly 100,000 distinct CDR3 sequences, over 10% of which are singletons. This clonotype originated in an adult who was a healthcare worker with PCR-confirmed SARS-CoV-2 infection or an uninfected control (not recorded which). This sequence joins TRBV10-3 and TRBJ1-1; 8 nucleotides line up with TRBD1. The specimen sequenced was whole blood. The CDR3 here is CAIRNDDRGTEAFF. The CDR3 bases are TGTGCCATCAGGAACGACGACAGGGGCACTGAAGCTTTCTTT.